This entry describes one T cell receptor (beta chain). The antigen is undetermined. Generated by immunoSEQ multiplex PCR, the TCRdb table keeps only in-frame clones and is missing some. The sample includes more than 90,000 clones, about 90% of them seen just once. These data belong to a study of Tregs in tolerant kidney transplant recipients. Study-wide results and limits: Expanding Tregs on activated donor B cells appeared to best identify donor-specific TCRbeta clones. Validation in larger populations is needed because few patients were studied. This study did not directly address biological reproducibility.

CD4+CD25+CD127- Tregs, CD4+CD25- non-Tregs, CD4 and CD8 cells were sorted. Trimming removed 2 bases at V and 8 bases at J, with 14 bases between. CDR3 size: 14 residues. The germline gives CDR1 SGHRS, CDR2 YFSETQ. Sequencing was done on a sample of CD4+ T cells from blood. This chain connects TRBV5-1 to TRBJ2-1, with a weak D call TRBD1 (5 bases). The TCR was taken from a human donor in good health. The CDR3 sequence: CASSFARALDEQFF. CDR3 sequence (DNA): TGCGCCAGCAGCTTCGCCAGGGCCTTGGATGAGCAGTTCTTC.